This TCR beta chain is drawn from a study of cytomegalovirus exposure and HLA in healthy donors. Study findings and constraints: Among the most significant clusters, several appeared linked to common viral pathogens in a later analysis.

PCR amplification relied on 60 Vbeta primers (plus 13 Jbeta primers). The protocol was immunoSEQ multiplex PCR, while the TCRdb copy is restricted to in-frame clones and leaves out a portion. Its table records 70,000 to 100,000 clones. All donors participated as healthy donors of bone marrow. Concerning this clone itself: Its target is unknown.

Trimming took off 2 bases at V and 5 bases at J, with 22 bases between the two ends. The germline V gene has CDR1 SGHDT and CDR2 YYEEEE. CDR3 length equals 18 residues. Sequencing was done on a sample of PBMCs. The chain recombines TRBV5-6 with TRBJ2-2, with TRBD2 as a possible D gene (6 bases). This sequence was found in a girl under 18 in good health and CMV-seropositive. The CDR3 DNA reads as TGTGCCAGCAGCTTACGAACAACGGGGGAAACGAGGACCGGGGAGCTGTTTTTT. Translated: CASSLRTTGETRTGELFF.